The 3 T cell receptor beta chains given below trace back to one sample, sequenced in a study of T cells in Graves' hyperthyroidism and ophthalmopathy. Amplified regions were TCR beta CDR3 sequences from RNA transcripts. The HTBI set primed first-round TCR CDR3 RT-PCR. In TCRdb, the multiplex PCR reads were re-called with MiXCR into one record per CDR3 protein. The sample has more than 500,000 distinct CDR3 sequences, approximately 44% seen once. Sequenced input: peripheral blood or thyroid tissue (not recorded which). These TCRs come from an adult woman with Graves' disease, either hyperthyroidism or ophthalmopathy (not recorded which).

This clonotype has ten or more counts. The rearrangement links TRBV20-1 to TRBJ2-7; TRBD2 aligns across 10 bases. Germline V gene sequence: CDR1 DFQATT, CDR2 SNEGSKA (reference sequence). CDR3 size: 15 residues. Germline trimming cut 0 bases from V and 2 bases from J; bases unmatched to any gene: 4. The CDR3 bases are TGCAGTGCTAGAGATACTAGCGGGGTTACCTACGAGCAGTACTTC. This sequence encodes CSARDTSGVTYEQYF.

CDR3 in amino acids: CASSRGGIAEAFF. DNA of the CDR3: TGTGCCAGTAGTAGGGGAGGTATCGCTGAAGCTTTCTTT. The chain uses TRBV19 and TRBJ1-1, with D uncertain. There are 13 residues in the CDR3. V lost 4 bases and J 6 bases, leaving 12 bases between the germline ends. Germline CDR1 reads LNHDA; CDR2 reads SQIVND (reference sequence). The entire variable domain, with the rest obtained from reference TRBV19 and TRBJ1-1, is as follows: DGGITQSPKYLFRKEGQNVTLSCEQNLNHDAMYWYRQDPGQGLRLIYYSQIVNDFQKGDIAEGYSVSREKKESFPLTVTSAQKNPTAFYLCASSRGGIAEAFFGQGTRLTVV.

This clonotype was counted many times. The chain has TRBV4-1 and TRBJ1-5, with 8 positions matching TRBD1. Per germline, CDR1 MGHRA and CDR2 YSYEKL. Unmatched junction bases numbered 4, after V lost 3 bases and J lost 3 bases. The CDR3 consists of 15 residues. The CDR3 bases are TGCGCCAGCAGCCAGATGGACAGGGACAATCAGCCCCAGCATTTT. Residues: CASSQMDRDNQPQHF.